The 3 T cell receptor beta chains below come from one sample, sequenced in a study of tumor-infiltrating lymphocytes in primary liver carcinoma. A primer in the constant region served to generate TCR beta cDNA from roughly 520 ng of total RNA. Amplification in three nested multiplex PCR rounds with slightly modified ARM-PCR gave rise to TCR beta libraries. The first two PCR rounds used TRBV1-TRBV30 forward primers with a C-beta reverse primer, about 10 cycles each. TCRdb recomputed calls from the multiplex PCR reads with MiXCR, one row per CDR3 protein. The table shows about 350,000 distinct CDR3 sequences, with approximately 65% occurring only once. Germline DNA was also extracted, and blood RNA derived from unsorted whole blood. Specimen: peripheral blood. The receptor set was obtained from a man aged 35-49 years with primary liver carcinoma and hepatitis B virus infection.

This clonotype appeared a few times. This chain joins TRBV24-1 and TRBJ2-2; D is perhaps TRBD1 (6 bases). The germline CDR1 and CDR2 sequences are KGHDR and SFDVKD. Deletions cut 8 bases from V and 0 bases from J, with 15 bases between. This CDR3 has 16 amino acids. In DNA, the CDR3 is TGTGCCACCACCGACATGACAGGCTCGAACACCGGGGAGCTGTTTTTT. Encoded protein: CATTDMTGSNTGELFF.

Concerning this clonotype itself: One end of the junction fails to match germline, which may point to a read error. The chain combines TRBV12-3 or TRBV12-4 with TRBJ1-1, with 7 bases lining up with TRBD1. The CDR3 consists of 13 residues. CDR3 loop: CVSLGGFDTEAFF. The CDR3 nucleotides are TGTGTCAGCCTAGGGGGCTTTGACACTGAGGCTTTCTTT.

This clonotype was counted a single time. A much larger clone lies a single base off, so this may be a read error. This chain joins TRBV4-1 and TRBJ2-7; 10 bases are a match to TRBD2. The CDR3 has 15 amino acids. CDR1 and CDR2 (germline): MGHRA, YSYEKL. The CDR3 sequence: CDSSLGLAVPYEQYF. As DNA, the CDR3 is TGCGACAGCAGCCTCGGACTAGCGGTTCCCTACGAGCAGTACTTC.